The 11 T cell receptor beta chains listed next were all sequenced from one sample in a study of blood T cell repertoires in COVID-19 (dated by TCRdb to between 2020 and 2021). The protocol used for the library was the immunoSEQ multiplex PCR assay. The table was pulled from immuneACCESS by TCRdb, which kept in-frame rearrangements only. Such tables lose some clones; where checked, under half of the loss comes from unresolved V genes, and the rest has no known cause. This sample comprises 110,000 to 150,000 clones, around four fifths of them detected only once. The ten largest make up 6.2% of the sample. Sequencing was carried out using PBMCs or T cells enriched from blood (not recorded which). These receptors originate from a woman aged 40-49 years who had recovered from COVID-19.

The chain is built from TRBV5-4 and TRBJ1-5; D is ambiguous. The CDR3 is 12 residues long. Trimming removed 5 bases at V and 5 bases at J, with 8 bases between. Germline V gene sequence: CDR1 SGHNT, CDR2 YYREEE (reference sequence). The CDR3 spells CASSYNDQPQHF. CDR3 DNA sequence: TGTGCCAGCAGTTATAATGATCAGCCCCAGCATTTT.

Only one count was recorded for this clone. As DNA, the CDR3 is TGTGCCAGCAGCCAAGATGGTTGGGACAGGGGTGAAAAACTGTTTTTT. It codes for CASSQDGWDRGEKLFF. The V gene is TRBV14, the J gene TRBJ1-4, with 10 nucleotides matching TRBD1. Trimming at V came to 0 bases and at J to 7 bases, leaving 5 bases not matched to a gene. In germline, CDR1 is SGHDN, CDR2 FVKESK. There are 16 residues in the CDR3.

This rearrangement joins TRBV7-9 to TRBJ1-4, with TRBD1 matching 7 bases. Germline V gene lookup returns CDR1 SEHNR and CDR2 FQNEAQ (reference sequence). The CDR3 is made up of 15 amino acids. The J segment lost 3 bases and the V segment lost 5 bases, leaving 6 bases of the junction unmatched. The CDR3 DNA sequence: TGTGCCAGCAGCCCCGGACAGGCGGCTAATGAAAAACTGTTTTTT. It translates to CASSPGQAANEKLFF.

The chain couples TRBV7-8 to TRBJ2-1; possibly TRBD2 for D (6 bases). CDR3 length: 13 amino acids. V gave up 5 bases and J gave up 4 bases, with 9 bases separating them. CDR1 is SGHVS and CDR2 is FQNEAQ in the germline V gene. The CDR3 spells CASSPGGYNEQFF. The CDR3 coding sequence is TGTGCCAGCAGCCCCGGGGGTTACAATGAGCAGTTCTTC.

This sequence joins TRBV9 and TRBJ1-5; the D gene is possibly TRBD1 (5 bases). The CDR3 sequence is 14 residues long. V was cut by 0 bases and J by 7 bases, with 11 bases left in between. Germline V gene lookup returns CDR1 SGDLS and CDR2 YYNGEE. The CDR3 DNA reads as TGTGCCAGCAGCGTAGATGGGGCTGGACAGCCCCAGCATTTT. Residues: CASSVDGAGQPQHF.

This clone was found a few times. The rearrangement uses TRBV2 and TRBJ2-7, with a weak D call TRBD2 (5 bases). CDR1 and CDR2 from the germline V gene are SNHLY and FYNNEI. This CDR3 comprises 11 residues. Trimming took 7 bases from V and 3 from J, leaving 7 bases between them. This chain's CDR3 is CASIRGYEQYF. The CDR3 nucleotides read TGTGCCAGCATACGGGGCTACGAGCAGTACTTC.

The chain employs TRBV12-3 or TRBV12-4 and TRBJ2-1; 8 bases are a match to TRBD2. V lost 6 bases, J lost 8 bases, and 6 bases stayed unmatched. This CDR3 is built from 13 residues. The CDR3 region has the DNA TGTGCCAGCAGGGCGGGGGGCCAGGATGAGCAGTTCTTC. Protein: CASRAGGQDEQFF.

V is TRBV6-7 and J is TRBJ1-1; tentatively, D is TRBD1 (5 bases). TRBV6-7 is an ORF, with its function uncertain. This CDR3 is built from 14 residues. V gave up 6 bases and J gave up 5 bases, with 16 bases separating them. As DNA, the CDR3 is TGTGCCAGCAGCCCCGGGGGTAACGGGACTGAAGCTTTCTTT. Protein sequence: CASSPGGNGTEAFF.

The gene calls are TRBV30 and TRBJ2-5, with 7 positions matching TRBD1. V lost 0 bases to trimming and J lost 1 base; unmatched junction nucleotides: 5. Germline lookup yields CDR1 GTSNPN and CDR2 SVGIG (reference sequence). The CDR3 sequence is 15 residues long. This chain's CDR3 is CAWSVRRQGQETQYF. The CDR3 DNA follows: TGTGCCTGGAGTGTGAGACGACAGGGCCAAGAGACCCAGTACTTC.

The V gene is TRBV5-5, the J gene TRBJ1-1, with D maybe TRBD1 (5 bases). The V gene lost 4 bases and the J gene lost 5 bases, with 18 bases spanning the gap. Germline CDR1 and CDR2: SGHKS and YYEKEE (reference sequence). The CDR3 is 15 amino acids. The CDR3 is CASSRPGGGATEAFF. The DNA for the CDR3 is TGTGCCAGCAGCCGTCCCGGAGGAGGGGCGACTGAAGCTTTCTTT. The full variable domain, rest sourced from reference TRBV5-5 and TRBJ1-1, is DAGVTQSPTHLIKTRGQQVTLRCSPISGHKSVSWYQQVLGQGPQFIFQYYEKEERGRGNFPDRFSARQFPNYSSELNVNALLLGDSALYLCASSRPGGGATEAFFGQGTRLTVV.

This rearrangement joins TRBV9 to TRBJ1-2; tentatively, D is TRBD1 (5 bases). V was clipped by 4 bases and J by 4 bases, with 20 bases between them. This CDR3 contains 16 residues. CDR1 is SGDLS, CDR2 YYNGEE, per germline. CDR3 amino acids: CASSPQDRPSSYGYTF. CDR3 bases: TGTGCCAGCAGCCCACAGGACCGCCCTTCCAGCTATGGCTACACCTTC.